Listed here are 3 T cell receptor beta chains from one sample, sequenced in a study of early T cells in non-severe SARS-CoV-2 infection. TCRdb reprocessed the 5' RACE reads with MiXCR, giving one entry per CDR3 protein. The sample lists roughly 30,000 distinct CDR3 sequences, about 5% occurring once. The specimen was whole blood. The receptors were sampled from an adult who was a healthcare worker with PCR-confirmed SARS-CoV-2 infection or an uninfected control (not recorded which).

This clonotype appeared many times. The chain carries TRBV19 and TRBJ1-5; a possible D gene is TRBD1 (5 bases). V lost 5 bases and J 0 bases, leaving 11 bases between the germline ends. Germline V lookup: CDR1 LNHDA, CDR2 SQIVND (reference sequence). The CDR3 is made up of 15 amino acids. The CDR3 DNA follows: TGTGCCAGTAGTGAGCGGGGGGTTAGCAATCAGCCCCAGCATTTT. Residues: CASSERGVSNQPQHF.

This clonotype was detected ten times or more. This CDR3 reads CASTPLTGLYGYTF. DNA for the CDR3: TGTGCCAGTACCCCTCTGACAGGACTCTATGGCTACACCTTC. The rearrangement joins TRBV19 to TRBJ1-2; a possible D gene is TRBD1 (6 bases). V dropped 7 bases and J dropped 4 bases, with 16 bases sitting between them. Germline V gene sequence: CDR1 LNHDA, CDR2 SQIVND (reference sequence). The CDR3 length is 14 residues. Using reference TRBV19 and TRBJ1-2 for the parts outside the CDR3, the full variable domain is DGGITQSPKYLFRKEGQNVTLSCEQNLNHDAMYWYRQDPGQGLRLIYYSQIVNDFQKGDIAEGYSVSREKKESFPLTVTSAQKNPTAFYLCASTPLTGLYGYTFGSGTRLTVV.

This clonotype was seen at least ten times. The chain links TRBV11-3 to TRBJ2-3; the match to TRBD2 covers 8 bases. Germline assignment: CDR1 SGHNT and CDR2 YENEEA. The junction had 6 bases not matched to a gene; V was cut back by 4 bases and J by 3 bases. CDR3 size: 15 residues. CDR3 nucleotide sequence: TGTGCCAGCAGCTATCGCGGGAGGCCTACAGATACGCAGTATTTT. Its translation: CASSYRGRPTDTQYF.